This entry concerns a single T cell receptor beta chain. No antigen is known for it. This sample is drawn from a study of naive and memory T cell subsets. Overall study results and limits: A few larger clonotypes appeared in naive repertoires, especially CD8, possibly memory cells re-expressing CD45RA.

The CDR3 runs to 15 residues. Per the germline V gene, CDR1 is DFQATT and CDR2 is SNEGSKA (reference sequence). Trimming removed 1 base at V and 3 bases at J, with 12 bases between. Both TRBC1 and TRBC2 were covered by a beta constant-region primer of two equimolar oligonucleotides. Ligated cDNA was amplified by four rounds of PCR with nested alpha and beta constant-region primers and SP2. MiXCR was run by TCRdb on the UMI-ligation and nested PCR reads, yielding one entry per CDR3 protein. The data contain under 150,000 distinct CDR3 sequences, 15% to 25% of them singletons. The chain uses TRBV20-1 and TRBJ2-2; perhaps TRBD1 as D (5 bases). Source material: naive CD8+ T cells from blood. The clonotype originates from a human donor in good health. CDR3 region: CSARGVGVDTGELFF. The CDR3 DNA is TGCAGTGCTAGAGGGGTAGGGGTCGACACCGGGGAGCTGTTTTTT.